The 10 T cell receptor beta chains given below trace back to one sample, sequenced in a study of shared clonotypes between healthy human individuals. TCRdb keeps only in-frame clones here, not all; method: immunoSEQ multiplex PCR. The sample lists approximately 700,000 clones, around three quarters occurring once. Source material: memory CD4+ T cells sorted from blood. Specified subset: CD45RA-negative fraction. These receptors were collected from a woman in her 30s in good health.

The genes are TRBV29-1 and TRBJ2-5; the D is unclear. V lost 4 bases and J lost 5, with 11 bases in between. Germline CDR1 is SQVTM and CDR2 is ANQGSEA. CDR3 size: 12 residues. CDR3 residues: CSVVGNWETQYF. CDR3 sequence (DNA): TGCAGCGTTGTTGGGAATTGGGAGACCCAGTACTTC. The full variable domain, rest sourced from reference TRBV29-1 and TRBJ2-5, is SAVISQKPSRDICQRGTSLTIQCQVDSQVTMMFWYRQQPGQSLTLIATANQGSEATYESGFVIDKFPISRPNLTFSTLTVSNMSPEDSSIYLCSVVGNWETQYFGPGTRLLVL.

This clone was seen more than once but under ten times. The chain joins TRBV28 to TRBJ1-4; D remains unclear. The V end was cut by 4 bases, the J end by 7 bases, with 19 bases between. The CDR3 loop spans 16 amino acids. The V gene's germline CDR1 is MDHEN and CDR2 SYDVKM. CDR3 in DNA: TGTGCCAGCAGTTCCACGGACCCCACCGTGGGTGAAAAACTGTTTTTT. It encodes CASSSTDPTVGEKLFF.

The chain has TRBV28 and TRBJ1-4; weak D call: TRBD1 (6 bases). Germline V gene data show CDR1 as MDHEN and CDR2 as SYDVKM. Trimming shortened V by 6 bases and J by 4 bases, and 15 bases separated the two germline ends. The CDR3 has 15 residues. The CDR3 bases are TGTGCCAGCAGAGGCGCGGACAGCCGTAATGAAAAACTGTTTTTT. This codes for CASRGADSRNEKLFF. The variable domain in full, with the rest retrieved from reference TRBV28 and TRBJ1-4, is DVKVTQSSRYLVKRTGEKVFLECVQDMDHENMFWYRQDPGLGLRLIYFSYDVKMKEKGDIPEGYSVSREKKERFSLILESASTNQTSMYLCASRGADSRNEKLFFGSGTQLSVL.

The chain is built from TRBV29-1 and TRBJ2-7; 7 bases fit TRBD2. With V trimmed by 3 bases and J by 9 bases, 14 bases remained unmatched. This CDR3 has 14 amino acids. In germline, CDR1 is SQVTM, CDR2 ANQGSEA. For the CDR3, the DNA is TGCAGCGTTGAGATGGGGAGGGACTCGTTCGGGCAGTACTTC. As protein: CSVEMGRDSFGQYF.

The chain couples TRBV7-2 to TRBJ2-7, with a tentative D call TRBD1 (6 bases). The germline V and J ends were trimmed by 5 bases and 3 bases, with 20 bases remaining between them. This CDR3 is 16 amino acids long. Per the germline V gene, CDR1 is SGHTA and CDR2 is FQGNSA. CDR3 amino acids: CASSRQGTAWIYEQYF. The CDR3 DNA reads as TGTGCCAGCAGCAGGCAGGGGACGGCTTGGATCTACGAGCAGTACTTC. The full variable domain, with the rest looked up from reference TRBV7-2 and TRBJ2-7, is GAGVSQSPSNKVTEKGKDVELRCDPISGHTALYWYRQSLGQGLEFLIYFQGNSAPDKSGLPSDRFSAERTGGSVSTLTIQRTQQEDSAVYLCASSRQGTAWIYEQYFGPGTRLTVT.

The rearrangement uses TRBV18 and TRBJ1-5; 8 nucleotides align to TRBD1. The CDR3 is made up of 14 amino acids. Germline V gene sequence: CDR1 KGHSH, CDR2 LQKENI. V gave up 5 bases and J gave up 3 bases; unmatched junction bases: 3. The CDR3 nucleotides read TGTGCCAGCTCAGAGACAGGGGCCAATCAGCCCCAGCATTTT. Translating it yields CASSETGANQPQHF.

The V gene is TRBV11-2, the J gene TRBJ2-7, with 7 positions matching TRBD2. CDR3 size: 14 residues. After removal of 4 bases from V and 2 bases from J, the junction contained 5 bases not matched to a gene. Germline-derived CDR1 and CDR2 are SGHAT and FQNNGV. The CDR3 sequence is CASSWGGTTYEQYF. Written as DNA, the CDR3 is TGTGCCAGCAGCTGGGGGGGAACAACCTACGAGCAGTACTTC.

The V and J genes are TRBV27 and TRBJ2-1, with 8 bases lining up with TRBD2. The junction had 14 bases not matched to a gene; V was cut back by 4 bases and J by 12 bases. The CDR3 extends over 15 amino acids. Per germline, CDR1 MNHEY and CDR2 SMNVEV (reference sequence). The DNA for the CDR3 is TGTGCCAGCAGTTACGGGAGGGCCTCAGCGAAGGGGCAGTTCTTC. The encoded protein is CASSYGRASAKGQFF.

This chain links TRBV7-3 with TRBJ1-1; 7 bases agree with TRBD1. The CDR3 has 15 amino acids. Per germline, CDR1 SGHTA and CDR2 FQGTGA. The J segment lost 1 base and the V segment lost 5 bases, leaving 7 bases of the junction unmatched. The CDR3 region has the DNA TGTGCCAGCAGCCGAACAGGGGACAGGAACACTGAAGCTTTCTTT. It codes for CASSRTGDRNTEAFF.

About this clone itself: The junction differs from germline at one of its ends, possibly a read error. The chain's CDR3 is CASSFIGGNQPQHF. In nucleotides, the CDR3 is TGTGCCAGCAGCTTTATAGGGGGCAATCAGCCCCAGCATTTT. The J gene is TRBJ1-5, the V gene TRBV5-1, with D possibly TRBD1 on 5 matching bases. The CDR3 extends over 14 amino acids. Per germline, CDR1 SGHRS and CDR2 YFSETQ.